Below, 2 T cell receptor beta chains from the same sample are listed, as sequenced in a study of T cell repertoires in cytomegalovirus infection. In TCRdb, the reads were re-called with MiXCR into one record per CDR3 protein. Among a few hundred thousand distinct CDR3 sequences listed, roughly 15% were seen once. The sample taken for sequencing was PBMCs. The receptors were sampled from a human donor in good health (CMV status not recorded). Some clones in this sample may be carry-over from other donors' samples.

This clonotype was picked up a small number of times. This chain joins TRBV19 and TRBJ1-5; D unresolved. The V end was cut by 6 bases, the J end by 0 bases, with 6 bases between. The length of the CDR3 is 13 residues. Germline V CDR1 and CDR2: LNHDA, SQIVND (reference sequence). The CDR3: CASSPNSNQPQHF. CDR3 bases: TGTGCCAGTAGCCCGAATAGCAATCAGCCCCAGCATTTT.

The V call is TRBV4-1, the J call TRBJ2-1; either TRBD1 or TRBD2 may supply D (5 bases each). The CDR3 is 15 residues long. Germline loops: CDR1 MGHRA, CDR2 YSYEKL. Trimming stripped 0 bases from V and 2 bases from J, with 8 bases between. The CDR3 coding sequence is TGCGCCAGCAGCCAAGAACTAGGGGCCTACAATGAGCAGTTCTTC. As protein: CASSQELGAYNEQFF.